These 21 T cell receptor beta chains were all obtained from the same sample, sequenced in a study of cytomegalovirus exposure and HLA in healthy donors. The PCR had 60 Vbeta and 13 Jbeta primers. TCRdb keeps only in-frame clones here, not all; method: immunoSEQ multiplex PCR. The table includes under 150,000 clones, about 82% detected once. The sequenced sample was PBMCs. The receptor set was obtained from a female donor in good health and CMV-seropositive.

V is TRBV30 and J is TRBJ2-5; 7 bases are shared with TRBD1. The J call may be faulty, since TRBJ2-7 better matches the DNA end. The germline V gene encodes CDR1 GTSNPN and CDR2 SVGIG (reference sequence). This CDR3 comprises 15 residues. DNA of the CDR3: TGTGCCTGGAGTGTAAAGCCAGGGGGAAGCTACGAGCAGTACTTC. Encoded protein: CAWSVKPGGSYEQYF.

This sequence joins TRBV2 and TRBJ2-1, with D tentatively TRBD2 (5 bases). Germline V gene sequence: CDR1 SNHLY, CDR2 FYNNEI. V dropped 3 bases and J dropped 0 bases, with 9 bases sitting between them. The CDR3 length is 15 residues. CDR3: CASSDGILSYNEQFF. The CDR3, as DNA: TGTGCCAGCAGTGACGGGATTCTCTCCTACAATGAGCAGTTCTTC.

The chain employs TRBV29-1 and TRBJ2-3; weak D call: TRBD2 (5 bases). V lost 3 bases to trimming and J lost 5 bases, with 9 bases between them. Germline V gene data show CDR1 as SQVTM and CDR2 as ANQGSEA. This CDR3 contains 12 residues. This CDR3 reads CSVDAGGDTQYF. The CDR3 DNA reads TGCAGCGTTGATGCGGGTGGAGATACGCAGTATTTT.

The CDR3 protein is CASSQVGTDPYEQYF. CDR3 coding DNA: TGTGCCAGCAGCCAGGTTGGGACAGACCCCTACGAGCAGTACTTC. V is TRBV5-5 and J is TRBJ2-7, with 7 bases lining up with TRBD1. The CDR3 extends over 15 amino acids. Looked up from germline, CDR1 is SGHKS and CDR2 is YYEKEE (reference sequence). V was clipped by 4 bases and J by 2 bases; unmatched bases: 9.

The genes are TRBV10-2 and TRBJ1-2; the match to TRBD1 covers 7 bases. The CDR3 is made up of 17 amino acids. The J segment lost 7 bases and the V segment lost 0 bases, leaving 14 bases of the junction unmatched. Germline V lookup: CDR1 WSHSY, CDR2 SAAADI. The DNA of the CDR3 is TGCGCCAGCAGTGAGTCGCTCACAAGGGGGCGGCTCCCTGGCTACACCTTC. This encodes CASSESLTRGRLPGYTF.

V and J are TRBV11-3 and TRBJ2-3, with D perhaps matching TRBD1 (5 bases). The CDR3 runs to 15 residues. V was trimmed by 0 bases and J by 2 bases, leaving 9 bases between them. The germline gives CDR1 SGHNT, CDR2 YENEEA. CDR3 sequence: CASSLDGAATDTQYF. The DNA of the CDR3 is TGTGCCAGCAGCTTAGATGGGGCGGCCACAGATACGCAGTATTTT.

V usage is TRBV2 and J usage is TRBJ1-3; TRBD1 agrees at 8 bases. Germline V gives CDR1 SNHLY, CDR2 FYNNEI. With 6 bases clipped from V and 2 bases from J, the junction kept 0 bases outside the gene matches. The CDR3 extends over 13 amino acids. Here the CDR3 DNA reads TGTGCCAGCAGGGACAGGGCTGGAAACACCATATATTTT. Its protein is CASRDRAGNTIYF. The variable domain in full, with the rest retrieved from reference TRBV2 and TRBJ1-3, is EPEVTQTPSHQVTQMGQEVILRCVPISNHLYFYWYRQILGQKVEFLVSFYNNEISEKSEIFDDQFSVERPDGSNFTLKIRSTKLEDSAMYFCASRDRAGNTIYFGEGSWLTVV.

This clone showed up many times. The chain recombines TRBV6-1 with TRBJ1-2; the match to TRBD1 covers 11 bases. Trimming took 1 base from V and 4 from J; bases not matched to a gene: 5. This CDR3 region has 16 residues. Germline assignment: CDR1 MNHNS and CDR2 SASEGT. CDR3 bases: TGTGCCAGCAGTGAAGATACCGGGACAGGGGGCTATGGCTACACCTTC. Protein: CASSEDTGTGGYGYTF.

V usage is TRBV9 and J usage is TRBJ2-7; D gene unclear. Germline CDR1 is SGDLS and CDR2 is YYNGEE. The V end was cut by 4 bases, the J end by 5 bases, with 19 bases between. The CDR3 is made up of 15 amino acids. CDR3: CASSPGGSNPHEQYF. As DNA, the CDR3 is TGTGCCAGCAGCCCCGGCGGCTCAAACCCCCACGAGCAGTACTTC.

The V and J genes are TRBV5-6 and TRBJ2-7; 8 bases are a match to TRBD1. J was trimmed by 2 bases and V by 4 bases; bases with no gene match: 8. This CDR3 is built from 15 residues. Germline CDR1 is SGHDT and CDR2 is YYEEEE. CDR3 nucleotide sequence: TGTGCCAGCAGCCACGGACAGGGTGCTCCCTACGAGCAGTACTTC. Translation gives CASSHGQGAPYEQYF.

The chain employs TRBV6-6 and TRBJ2-4; 7 positions agree with TRBD1. Per the germline V gene, CDR1 is MNHNY and CDR2 is SVGAGI (reference sequence). Unmatched junction bases numbered 0, after V lost 0 bases and J lost 1 base. CDR3 length equals 15 residues. The CDR3 DNA sequence: TGTGCCAGCAGTTACTCGACAGGGGCCAAAAACATTCAGTACTTC. It encodes CASSYSTGAKNIQYF.

In its sample, this clone was seen once. The V and J genes are TRBV2 and TRBJ2-5, with D uncertain. Germline assignment: CDR1 SNHLY and CDR2 FYNNEI. The CDR3 extends over 11 amino acids. The ends were cut back, 6 bases at V and 4 bases at J, with 6 bases in the middle. Here the CDR3 DNA reads TGTGCCAGCAGACGAGGAGAGACCCAGTACTTC. It codes for CASRRGETQYF.

The chain employs TRBV10-3 and TRBJ2-5, with 8 bases that match TRBD1. Trimming cost V 3 bases and J 5 bases; bases outside gene matches: 11. CDR3 length: 16 amino acids. Germline CDR1 is ENHRY and CDR2 is SYGVKD. As DNA, the CDR3 is TGTGCCATCAGTGAACTATCAGGGGGCGGTCAGGAGACCCAGTACTTC. This gives the protein CAISELSGGGQETQYF.

This clone was detected a few times. The chain joins TRBV5-1 to TRBJ2-5, with 7 bases that match TRBD1. CDR3 length: 14 residues. V shed 4 bases and J 5 bases; nucleotides not matched to a gene: 8. Germline CDR1 SGHRS, CDR2 YFSETQ. CDR3 amino acids: CASSVQGMGETQYF. CDR3 nucleotides: TGCGCCAGCAGCGTACAGGGGATGGGGGAGACCCAGTACTTC.

J is TRBJ2-2 and V is TRBV5-1, with D perhaps matching TRBD1 (6 bases). V was pared by 3 bases and J by 6 bases, with 9 bases between. Per the germline V gene, CDR1 is SGHRS and CDR2 is YFSETQ. This CDR3 has 13 amino acids. The CDR3 sequence is CASSSQGPGELFF. Written as DNA, the CDR3 is TGCGCCAGCAGCTCACAGGGTCCCGGGGAGCTGTTTTTT.

V and J are TRBV2 and TRBJ1-1; no firm D call. The CDR3 extends over 14 amino acids. Trimming shortened V by 4 bases and J by 6 bases, and 15 bases separated the two germline ends. CDR1 is SNHLY, CDR2 FYNNEI, per germline. The CDR3 DNA is TGTGCCAGCAGTGGGTATCGTAGTTCCTCTGAAGCTTTCTTT. Its protein product is CASSGYRSSSEAFF.

The gene calls are TRBV27 and TRBJ2-7, with TRBD1 as a possible D gene (6 bases). The CDR3 contains 13 residues. V shed 7 bases and J shed 0 bases, with 10 bases lying between them. Germline values: CDR1 MNHEY, CDR2 SMNVEV (reference sequence). DNA for the CDR3: TGTGCCAGCAATCGGGACACCTCCTACGAGCAGTACTTC. It translates to CASNRDTSYEQYF.

V and J are TRBV6-1 and TRBJ2-3, with 12 bases matching TRBD2. The V and J ends lost 2 bases and 3 bases, in that order; junction bases with no gene match: 6. The CDR3 length is 17 residues. CDR1 is MNHNS, CDR2 SASEGT, per germline. CDR3 protein: CASSELAGGLQTDTQYF. For the CDR3, the DNA is TGTGCCAGCAGTGAACTAGCGGGGGGGCTACAGACAGATACGCAGTATTTT.

This clone was detected once. The chain recombines TRBV5-1 with TRBJ2-6; a weak D match, TRBD1 (6 bases). Germline CDR1 reads SGHRS; CDR2 reads YFSETQ. Trimming took 4 bases from V and 2 from J, leaving 10 bases between them. The CDR3 has 15 residues. The CDR3 protein is CASSRGGTGANVLTF. The CDR3, as DNA: TGCGCCAGCAGCCGAGGGGGAACTGGGGCCAACGTCCTGACTTTC.

The CDR3 DNA reads TGTGCCAGCAGTTACGGACAGGGGTTGGAGACCCAGTACTTC. Its translation is CASSYGQGLETQYF. This chain links TRBV6-5 with TRBJ2-5; 9 bases are a match to TRBD1. Per germline, CDR1 MNHEY and CDR2 SVGAGI. This CDR3 region has 14 residues. Trimming took 2 bases from V and 5 from J; bases not matched to a gene: 3.

With respect to this clone: The junction differs from germline at one of its ends, possibly a read error. The chain uses TRBV7-9 and TRBJ2-7, with 8 bases fitting TRBD1. Germline V gene lookup returns CDR1 SEHNR and CDR2 FQNEAQ (reference sequence). The CDR3 sequence is 12 residues long. The CDR3 coding sequence is TGTTCCAGCGGACAGGGCCCAGGAGAGCAGTACTTC. Translated: CSSGQGPGEQYF.